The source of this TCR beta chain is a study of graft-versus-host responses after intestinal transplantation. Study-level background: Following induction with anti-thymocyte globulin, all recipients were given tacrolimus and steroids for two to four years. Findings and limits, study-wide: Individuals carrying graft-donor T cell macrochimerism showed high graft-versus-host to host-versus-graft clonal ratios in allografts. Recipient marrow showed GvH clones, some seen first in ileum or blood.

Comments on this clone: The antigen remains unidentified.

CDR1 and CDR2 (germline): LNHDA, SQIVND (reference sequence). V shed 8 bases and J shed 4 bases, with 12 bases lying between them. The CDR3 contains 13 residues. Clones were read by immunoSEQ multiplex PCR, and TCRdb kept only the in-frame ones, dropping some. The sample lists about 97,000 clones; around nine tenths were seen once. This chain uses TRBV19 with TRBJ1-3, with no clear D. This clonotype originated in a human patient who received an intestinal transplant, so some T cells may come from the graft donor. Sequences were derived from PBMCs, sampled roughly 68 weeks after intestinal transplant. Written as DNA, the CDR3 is TGTGCCAGTTCCCGGGCCGGAGGAAACACCATATATTTT. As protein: CASSRAGGNTIYF.